The sequence of this T cell receptor beta chain was determined in a study of blood T cell repertoires in COVID-19. Germline values: CDR1 MRHNA, CDR2 SNTAGT. Trimming cost V 0 bases and J 2 bases, with 3 bases left between them. The CDR3 length is 13 residues. TCRdb's table, derived via immunoSEQ multiplex PCR, lists solely in-frame clones and lacks some. The data hold tens of thousands of clones, with about 80% observed a single time. Sequences were obtained from peripheral blood. This TCR was sampled from a human donor in a cohort sampled during active COVID-19. The chain recombines TRBV6-4 with TRBJ2-3, with unresolved D. The CDR3 region has the DNA TGTGCCAGCAGTGACTCTAACACAGATACGCAGTATTTT. Translating gives CASSDSNTDTQYF.